One sample yielded the 23 T cell receptor beta chains listed below, sequenced in a study of neurological immune-mediated disorders (dated by TCRdb to between 2018 and 2021). The library was produced with 5' RACE. This sample was sequenced with an Illumina HiSeq 2500. Using fastp trimming at Q25 and MiXCR clonotype assembly, TCRdb reanalyzed the public sequencing data and kept in-frame beta chains. All rows with the same CDR3 protein become a single entry with the most common DNA and genes. The sample profile shows under 35,000 distinct CDR3 sequences; approximately 1.6% of them were found once. The top ten hold approximately 8.7% of the sample. Input material: PBMCs. The receptor set was obtained from a woman aged 25 to 39 with multiple sclerosis.

This clonotype was recorded at least ten times. V is TRBV11-2 and J is TRBJ2-5, with 8 positions matching TRBD2. Germline CDR1 and CDR2: SGHAT and FQNNGV. CDR3 length: 18 residues. V lost 1 base to trimming and J lost 5 bases; unmatched junction nucleotides: 15. The CDR3 bases are TGTGCCAGCAGCTTAGCGGGGCGGGGGGCCCGATTTGGCGAGACCCAGTACTTC. This codes for CASSLAGRGARFGETQYF.

This clonotype has a count of ten or more. The V gene is TRBV5-1, the J gene TRBJ1-2; the D gene is possibly TRBD1 (5 bases). The CDR3 extends over 15 amino acids. V was trimmed by 5 bases and J by 3 bases, leaving 17 bases between them. In germline, CDR1 is SGHRS, CDR2 YFSETQ. CDR3: CASRHRNMSHYGYTF. Written as DNA, the CDR3 is TGCGCCAGCAGACACAGGAATATGTCTCACTATGGCTACACCTTC.

Many counts were recorded for this clonotype. The CDR3 is CASSPTGTGNEQFF. As DNA, the CDR3 is TGTGCCAGCAGCCCCACCGGGACCGGGAATGAGCAGTTCTTC. The chain carries TRBV7-2 and TRBJ2-1; D tentatively fits TRBD1 or TRBD2 (5 bases each). Germline V gene data show CDR1 as SGHTA and CDR2 as FQGNSA. This CDR3 has 14 amino acids. With 5 bases removed from V and 7 bases from J, the gap between germline ends came to 15 bases.

This clonotype was seen ten or more times. The rearrangement joins TRBV4-3 to TRBJ2-6; no firm D call. CDR1 and CDR2 from the germline V gene are LGHNA and YSLEER. The V and J ends lost 4 bases and 0 bases respectively, with 7 bases between them. The CDR3 runs 15 residues. For the CDR3, the DNA is TGCGCCAGCAGCCTCGACACCTCTGGGGCCAACGTCCTGACTTTC. Protein sequence: CASSLDTSGANVLTF.

This clonotype was observed at least ten times. The rearrangement links TRBV6-6 to TRBJ2-7; a possible D gene is TRBD1 (5 bases). The length of the CDR3 is 16 residues. Germline V gives CDR1 MNHNY, CDR2 SVGAGI (reference sequence). Trimming pared 4 bases from V and 3 bases from J, leaving 19 bases between. CDR3 sequence reads: CASSLWTHRGYYEQYF. The CDR3 bases are TGTGCCAGCAGTTTATGGACACATCGAGGATACTACGAGCAGTACTTC.

This clonotype was recorded at least ten times. V and J are TRBV7-8 and TRBJ1-6; 7 nucleotides agree with TRBD1. This CDR3 has 15 residues. CDR1 SGHVS and CDR2 FQNEAQ come from the germline V gene. V trimming: 5 bases; J trimming: 8 bases; junction bases outside the gene matches: 9. In nucleotides, the CDR3 is TGTGCCAGCAGCCCCGAGGGAGGGGGCTATTCACCCCTCCACTTT. Translated, it gives CASSPEGGGYSPLHF.

In this sample, this clonotype turned up many times. The rearrangement links TRBV6-2 or TRBV6-3 to TRBJ2-6; D remains unclear. Trimming cost V 6 bases and J 2 bases, with 5 bases left between them. The germline gives CDR1 MNHEY, CDR2 SVGEGT. The CDR3 is 13 residues long. Here the CDR3 reads CASRKTGANVLTF. The CDR3 bases are TGTGCCAGCAGGAAGACTGGGGCCAACGTCCTGACTTTC.

This clonotype was observed many times. This chain connects TRBV20-1 to TRBJ2-5; D is possibly TRBD1 or TRBD2 (6 bases each). Trimming took 4 bases from V and 5 from J, leaving 11 bases between them. The germline CDR1 and CDR2 sequences are DFQATT and SNEGSKA (reference sequence). The CDR3 sequence is 12 residues long. The CDR3 loop reads CSAKTGGETQYF. The CDR3, as DNA: TGCAGTGCTAAGACAGGAGGGGAGACCCAGTACTTC.

At least ten counts were recorded for this clonotype. The chain recombines TRBV25-1 with TRBJ1-6; no reliable D call. The germline V and J ends were trimmed by 6 bases and 0 bases, with 6 bases remaining between them. The CDR3 length is 14 residues. The germline V gene encodes CDR1 MGHDK and CDR2 SYGVNS. The CDR3 DNA reads TGTGCCAGCAGCAGGAGCTCCTATAATTCACCCCTCCACTTT. It encodes CASSRSSYNSPLHF.

This clonotype has ten or more counts. The CDR3 bases are TGTGCCAGCAGCTCCTCTCAGGGGGAACTTTCTGGGGCCAACGTCCTGACTTTC. This sequence encodes CASSSSQGELSGANVLTF. The V and J genes are TRBV7-8 and TRBJ2-6, with 7 bases lining up with TRBD1. This CDR3 has 18 amino acids. With 4 bases clipped from V and 1 base from J, the junction kept 10 bases outside the gene matches. Per the germline V gene, CDR1 is SGHVS and CDR2 is FQNEAQ.

This clonotype came up many times. The gene calls are TRBV7-9 and TRBJ2-1; 9 nucleotides match TRBD1. Germline CDR1 is SEHNR and CDR2 is FQNEAQ (reference sequence). The CDR3 covers 13 residues. With 3 bases clipped from V and 10 bases from J, the junction kept 4 bases outside the gene matches. In DNA form, the CDR3 reads TGTGCCAGCAGCTTGGGGACAGGGAACGAGCAGTTCTTC. This codes for CASSLGTGNEQFF.

Many counts were recorded for this clonotype. The rearrangement uses TRBV20-1 and TRBJ1-2; D might be TRBD1 (5 bases). The V end was cut by 1 base, the J end by 2 bases, with 14 bases between. The V gene's germline CDR1 is DFQATT and CDR2 SNEGSKA (reference sequence). The CDR3 is 15 residues long. CDR3 protein: CSARGGTGPNYGYTF. The DNA for the CDR3 is TGCAGTGCTAGAGGGGGCACGGGACCGAACTATGGCTACACCTTC.

This clonotype was seen ten or more times. This sequence joins TRBV20-1 and TRBJ2-1, with 11 bases matching TRBD1. With V trimmed by 5 bases and J by 4 bases, 7 bases remained unmatched. Germline V gene lookup returns CDR1 DFQATT and CDR2 SNEGSKA (reference sequence). The CDR3 extends over 15 amino acids. The CDR3 nucleotides read TGCAGTGCTGAGGACAGGGGGCAACCATACAATGAGCAGTTCTTC. This translates into CSAEDRGQPYNEQFF.

This clonotype has ten or more counts. The V and J genes are TRBV7-6 and TRBJ1-5; tentatively, D is TRBD1 (6 bases). The germline V and J ends were trimmed by 4 bases and 0 bases, with 7 bases remaining between them. Germline CDR1 reads SGHVS; CDR2 reads FNYEAQ. The CDR3 has 14 amino acids. CDR3 sequence: CASSSQGSNQPQHF. In DNA, the CDR3 is TGTGCCAGCAGCTCACAGGGTAGCAATCAGCCCCAGCATTTT.

This clonotype showed up many times. The rearrangement joins TRBV6-6 to TRBJ2-7; the match to TRBD2 covers 8 bases. The CDR3 totals 14 residues. With V trimmed by 4 bases and J by 5 bases, 7 bases remained unmatched. The germline V gene encodes CDR1 MNHNY and CDR2 SVGAGI (reference sequence). The CDR3 DNA follows: TGTGCCAGCAGTTTCCCGGGACTAGAGAACGAGCAGTACTTC. Translation: CASSFPGLENEQYF.

This clonotype was observed many times. V is TRBV4-1 and J is TRBJ2-1, with 7 nucleotides matching TRBD1. CDR3 length equals 14 residues. The V gene's germline CDR1 is MGHRA and CDR2 YSYEKL. V shed 4 bases, J shed 7 bases, and the junction held 7 bases outside the gene matches. This CDR3 reads CASSRQGEVNEQFF. The CDR3 bases are TGCGCCAGCAGCCGACAGGGAGAAGTGAATGAGCAGTTCTTC.

This clonotype was seen repeatedly, ten times or more. The chain recombines TRBV6-2 or TRBV6-3 with TRBJ2-3; 10 nucleotides align to TRBD2. Per the germline V gene, CDR1 is MNHEY and CDR2 is SVGEGT. V was clipped by 6 bases and J by 14 bases; unmatched bases: 11. The CDR3 contains 13 residues. This CDR3 reads CASSSGAGGRPYF. For the CDR3, the DNA is TGTGCCAGCAGCTCCGGAGCGGGGGGGCGCCCGTATTTT.

This clonotype was picked up many times. The chain employs TRBV20-1 and TRBJ1-1, with no clear D. CDR3 length equals 12 residues. Per germline, CDR1 DFQATT and CDR2 SNEGSKA (reference sequence). Trimming stripped 1 base from V and 3 bases from J, with 6 bases between. CDR3 DNA sequence: TGCAGTGCTAGAGCTGATTACACTGAAGCTTTCTTT. Protein product: CSARADYTEAFF.

This clonotype was observed many times. V and J are TRBV7-2 and TRBJ2-3; the D gene could be TRBD1 or TRBD2 (5 bases each). The CDR3 has 14 residues. Germline values: CDR1 SGHTA, CDR2 FQGNSA. The V and J ends lost 1 base and 8 bases respectively, with 13 bases between them. CDR3 nucleotide sequence: TGTGCCAGCAGCTTAGAAGCCGGTGGGGGTACGCAGTATTTT. Encoded protein: CASSLEAGGGTQYF.

The table lists this clonotype with many counts. This chain links TRBV29-1 with TRBJ1-4; D is perhaps TRBD1 (5 bases). This CDR3 is 12 amino acids long. Germline loops: CDR1 SQVTM, CDR2 ANQGSEA. The germline V and J ends were trimmed by 4 bases and 2 bases, with 5 bases remaining between them. The CDR3 DNA sequence: TGCAGCGTTGCAGGGACTAATGAAAAACTGTTTTTT. Amino acids: CSVAGTNEKLFF.

The table lists this clonotype with many counts. J is TRBJ1-1 and V is TRBV9; D is ambiguous. The CDR3 loop spans 13 amino acids. Germline V gives CDR1 SGDLS, CDR2 YYNGEE. V was shortened by 0 bases and J by 2 bases, with 5 bases between the two germline ends. In DNA, the CDR3 is TGTGCCAGCAGCGTAGCAGTCAACACTGAAGCTTTCTTT. Translation gives CASSVAVNTEAFF.

Ten or more counts support this clonotype. The J gene is TRBJ1-2, the V gene TRBV9; D is perhaps TRBD1 (6 bases). V was shortened by 5 bases and J by 5 bases, with 10 bases between the two germline ends. The length of the CDR3 is 12 residues. The germline gives CDR1 SGDLS, CDR2 YYNGEE. The CDR3 reads CASSTQGYGYTF. CDR3 coding DNA: TGTGCCAGCAGTACTCAGGGGTATGGCTACACCTTC.

This clonotype appeared many times. The rearrangement links TRBV7-2 to TRBJ2-3; D not resolved. This CDR3 has 11 residues. In germline, CDR1 is SGHTA, CDR2 FQGNSA. V was shortened by 7 bases and J by 1 base, with 3 bases between the two germline ends. CDR3 bases: TGTGCCAGCATTGGCACAGATACGCAGTATTTT. This encodes CASIGTDTQYF.